This entry concerns a single TCR beta chain. CDR1 is MNHNS and CDR2 is SASEGT in the germline V gene. This CDR3 has 16 amino acids. Trimming pared 0 bases from V and 6 bases from J, leaving 15 bases between. All enrollees were roughly 18 to 100 years old and from fewer than 30 US areas. Researchers sorted participants into cohorts using their self-reported clinical history. The record originates from a study of blood T cell repertoires in COVID-19. Clones were sequenced by immunoSEQ multiplex PCR, and TCRdb holds only the in-frame ones, with some missing. The sample records roughly 180,000 clones, approximately 85% being singletons.

Sequenced: PBMCs or T cells enriched from blood (not recorded which). The TCR was taken from a man aged 35 to 55 who had recovered from COVID-19. The rearrangement uses TRBV6-1 and TRBJ1-5; tentatively, D is TRBD1 (5 bases). CDR3 sequence (DNA): TGTGCCAGCAGTGAAGCGGCAGGGCAGTTGAGTCAGCCCCAGCATTTT. Its protein product is CASSEAAGQLSQPQHF.